The rows below give T cell receptor beta chains drawn from one sample of a study of shared clonotypes between healthy human individuals. The method was immunoSEQ multiplex PCR; TCRdb's version includes in-frame clones alone and lacks a portion of them. The sample has about 2.4 million clones; around nine tenths are singletons. Sample: naive CD4+ T cells sorted from blood. The source is a man aged 18 to 35 in good health. Each CDR3 is given with its conserved first and last residue. The D gene is left open where the match is weak. Rows may omit the clone size; those that give it use once, few, many or a size class.

J gene: TRBJ2-7; V gene: TRBV10-3; clone size: NA; D gene: NA; CDR3 protein: CAISQVPSAYEQYF; CDR3 DNA: TGTGCCATCAGTCAGGTTCCTTCGGCCTACGAGCAGTACTTC
J gene: TRBJ1-5; V gene: TRBV6-1; clone size: NA; D gene: NA; CDR3 protein: CASSEAAGGGWNQPQHF; CDR3 DNA: TGTGCCAGCAGTGAAGCGGCCGGGGGCGGATGGAATCAGCCCCAGCATTTT
J gene: TRBJ1-5; V gene: TRBV4-1; clone size: NA; D gene: NA; CDR3 protein: CASSQGENGNQPQHF; CDR3 DNA: TGCGCCAGCAGCCAGGGGGAAAATGGCAATCAGCCCCAGCATTTT
J gene: TRBJ2-2; V gene: TRBV7-6; clone size: once; D gene: NA; CDR3 protein: CASSLAQGRELFF; CDR3 DNA: TGTGCCAGCAGCTTAGCACAGGGCCGGGAGCTGTTTTTT
J gene: TRBJ2-1; V gene: TRBV6-1; clone size: NA; D gene: NA; CDR3 protein: CASNPRASSYNEQFF; CDR3 DNA: TGTGCCAGCAACCCTAGGGCTAGCTCCTACAATGAGCAGTTCTTC
J gene: TRBJ2-7; V gene: TRBV25-1; clone size: NA; D gene: TRBD2; CDR3 protein: CASSDNLGGGRSYEQYF; CDR3 DNA: TGTGCCAGCAGTGACAACTTAGGCGGGGGTAGGTCCTACGAGCAGTACTTC
J gene: TRBJ2-7; V gene: TRBV9; clone size: NA; D gene: TRBD1; CDR3 protein: CASSVRGPAYEQYF; CDR3 DNA: TGTGCCAGCAGCGTTAGGGGGCCCGCCTACGAGCAGTACTTC
J gene: TRBJ2-2; V gene: TRBV5-1; clone size: once; D gene: TRBD2; CDR3 protein: CASSFIAGTGELFF; CDR3 DNA: TGCGCCAGCAGCTTTATAGCGGGGACCGGGGAGCTGTTTTTT
J gene: TRBJ2-5; V gene: TRBV6-6; clone size: NA; D gene: TRBD2; CDR3 protein: CASSWGLAGRAETQYF; CDR3 DNA: TGTGCCAGCAGTTGGGGACTAGCGGGAAGAGCGGAGACCCAGTACTTC
J gene: TRBJ2-2; V gene: TRBV5-5; clone size: NA; D gene: TRBD2; CDR3 protein: CASSLWLAGGTGELFF; CDR3 DNA: TGTGCCAGCAGCTTGTGGCTAGCGGGAGGGACCGGGGAGCTGTTTTTT
J gene: TRBJ1-4; V gene: TRBV7-9; clone size: NA; D gene: TRBD1; CDR3 protein: CASSRGQENEKLFF; CDR3 DNA: TGTGCCAGCAGCCGTGGACAGGAAAATGAAAAACTGTTTTTT
J gene: TRBJ1-6; V gene: TRBV5-4; clone size: NA; D gene: TRBD1; CDR3 protein: CASSSRTGNNSPLHF; CDR3 DNA: TGTGCCAGCAGCTCTAGGACAGGGAATAATTCACCCCTCCACTTT
J gene: TRBJ2-1; V gene: TRBV9; clone size: NA; D gene: NA; CDR3 protein: CASSLRLGAGNNEQFF; CDR3 DNA: TGTGCCAGCAGCCTCCGCCTGGGGGCAGGGAACAATGAGCAGTTCTTC
J gene: TRBJ2-2; V gene: TRBV9; clone size: once; D gene: NA; CDR3 protein: CASTEGYMNTGELFF; CDR3 DNA: TGTGCCAGCACCGAGGGATACATGAACACCGGGGAGCTGTTTTTT
J gene: TRBJ2-7; V gene: TRBV29-1; clone size: NA; D gene: TRBD2; CDR3 protein: CSVGTSGSYEQYF; CDR3 DNA: TGCAGCGTGGGTACTAGCGGCTCCTACGAGCAGTACTTC
J gene: TRBJ1-4; V gene: TRBV19; clone size: few; D gene: TRBD1; CDR3 protein: CASSMRTGGLFF; CDR3 DNA: TGTGCCAGTAGTATGAGGACAGGGGGACTGTTTTTT
J gene: TRBJ2-7; V gene: TRBV15; clone size: NA; D gene: NA; CDR3 protein: CATSRDVVGAATYEQYF; CDR3 DNA: TGTGCCACCAGCAGAGATGTTGTTGGGGCCGCTACCTACGAGCAGTACTTC
J gene: TRBJ1-1; V gene: TRBV2; clone size: NA; D gene: NA; CDR3 protein: CASSGQGYTEAFF; CDR3 DNA: TGTGCCAGCAGTGGCCAGGGTTACACTGAAGCTTTCTTT
J gene: TRBJ2-5; V gene: TRBV18; clone size: NA; D gene: NA; CDR3 protein: CASSPRTEETQYF; CDR3 DNA: TGTGCCAGCTCACCTCGGACAGAAGAGACCCAGTACTTC
J gene: TRBJ2-1; V gene: TRBV6-1; clone size: NA; D gene: TRBD1; CDR3 protein: CASRARGQLYNEQFF; CDR3 DNA: TGTGCCAGCAGGGCCAGGGGACAGCTGTACAATGAGCAGTTCTTC
J gene: TRBJ2-5; V gene: TRBV7-2; clone size: NA; D gene: NA; CDR3 protein: CASSRLRSQETQYF; CDR3 DNA: TGTGCCAGCAGCAGACTTCGTAGCCAAGAGACCCAGTACTTC
J gene: TRBJ2-5; V gene: TRBV28; clone size: NA; D gene: TRBD1; CDR3 protein: CASSPGQGAQETQYF; CDR3 DNA: TGTGCCAGCAGTCCCGGACAGGGGGCGCAAGAGACCCAGTACTTC
J gene: TRBJ2-7; V gene: TRBV7-9; clone size: NA; D gene: NA; CDR3 protein: CASSPRTGTYEQYF; CDR3 DNA: TGTGCCAGCAGCCCCCGGACGGGAACCTACGAGCAGTACTTC
J gene: TRBJ1-4; V gene: TRBV5-1; clone size: NA; D gene: TRBD1; CDR3 protein: CASSLTGTENEKLFF; CDR3 DNA: TGCGCCAGCAGCTTAACCGGGACAGAGAATGAAAAACTGTTTTTT
J gene: TRBJ2-3; V gene: TRBV29-1; clone size: NA; D gene: NA; CDR3 protein: CSVENPGGTDTQYF; CDR3 DNA: TGCAGCGTTGAAAATCCGGGGGGCACAGATACGCAGTATTTT
J gene: TRBJ1-3; V gene: TRBV5-4; clone size: NA; D gene: NA; CDR3 protein: CASSPVQGNTIYF; CDR3 DNA: TGTGCCAGCAGCCCGGTACAGGGAAACACCATATATTTT
J gene: TRBJ2-1; V gene: TRBV7-2; clone size: NA; D gene: TRBD1; CDR3 protein: CASSRESGQARNEQFF; CDR3 DNA: TGTGCCAGCAGTAGAGAGTCGGGACAGGCTAGGAATGAGCAGTTCTTC
J gene: TRBJ1-6; V gene: TRBV6-6; clone size: NA; D gene: TRBD1; CDR3 protein: CASSPDQTGDSPLHF; CDR3 DNA: TGTGCCAGCAGCCCCGATCAGACAGGGGATTCACCCCTCCACTTT
J gene: TRBJ2-1; V gene: TRBV5-1; clone size: once; D gene: TRBD1; CDR3 protein: CASSPAGQGPYNEQFF; CDR3 DNA: TGCGCCAGCAGTCCGGCGGGACAGGGACCCTACAATGAGCAGTTCTTC
J gene: TRBJ1-3; V gene: TRBV29-1; clone size: NA; D gene: TRBD1; CDR3 protein: CSVKTGPHHPRSGNTIYF; CDR3 DNA: TGCAGCGTGAAGACAGGGCCCCACCATCCCCGCTCTGGAAACACCATATATTTT
J gene: TRBJ2-7; V gene: TRBV19; clone size: NA; D gene: TRBD1; CDR3 protein: CASSTGQDYEQYF; CDR3 DNA: TGTGCCAGTAGTACCGGACAGGACTACGAGCAGTACTTC
J gene: TRBJ1-5; V gene: TRBV18; clone size: NA; D gene: NA; CDR3 protein: CASSPEAFQPQHF; CDR3 DNA: TGTGCCAGCTCACCTGAGGCTTTTCAGCCCCAGCATTTT
J gene: TRBJ2-1; V gene: TRBV18; clone size: NA; D gene: TRBD1; CDR3 protein: CASSPDRSSYNEQFF; CDR3 DNA: TGTGCCAGCTCTCCGGACAGGAGCTCCTACAATGAGCAGTTCTTC
J gene: TRBJ1-6; V gene: TRBV18; clone size: NA; D gene: NA; CDR3 protein: CASSTTGTSFGNSPLHF; CDR3 DNA: TGTGCCAGCTCAACGACCGGGACAAGTTTCGGGAATTCACCCCTCCACTTT
J gene: TRBJ2-3; V gene: TRBV19; clone size: NA; D gene: TRBD2; CDR3 protein: CASSISGTSGSSDTQYF; CDR3 DNA: TGTGCCAGTAGTATCTCCGGGACTAGCGGGAGCTCAGATACGCAGTATTTT
J gene: TRBJ1-1; V gene: TRBV19; clone size: NA; D gene: NA; CDR3 protein: CASRPTEAGMNTEAFF; CDR3 DNA: TGTGCCAGTCGACCAACGGAGGCCGGAATGAACACTGAAGCTTTCTTT
J gene: TRBJ2-7; V gene: TRBV5-6; clone size: NA; D gene: NA; CDR3 protein: CASSLLQASYEQYF; CDR3 DNA: TGTGCCAGCAGCTTGTTGCAGGCCTCCTACGAGCAGTACTTC
J gene: TRBJ2-7; V gene: TRBV5-1; clone size: NA; D gene: TRBD1; CDR3 protein: CASSHAGTGIYEQYF; CDR3 DNA: TGCGCCAGCAGCCACGCCGGGACAGGGATTTACGAGCAGTACTTC
J gene: TRBJ2-1; V gene: TRBV6-5; clone size: NA; D gene: NA; CDR3 protein: CASSGSGRGEEEQFF; CDR3 DNA: TGTGCCAGCAGTGGGTCGGGGAGGGGGGAGGAAGAGCAGTTCTTC
J gene: TRBJ1-5; V gene: TRBV6-5; clone size: NA; D gene: NA; CDR3 protein: CASSRTVSNQPQHF; CDR3 DNA: TGTGCCAGCAGTAGGACAGTAAGCAATCAGCCCCAGCATTTT
J gene: TRBJ1-3; V gene: TRBV18; clone size: NA; D gene: NA; CDR3 protein: CASSPPAQTGNTIYF; CDR3 DNA: TGTGCCAGCTCACCACCCGCTCAGACTGGAAACACCATATATTTT
J gene: TRBJ1-5; V gene: TRBV2; clone size: few; D gene: NA; CDR3 protein: CASSVSDQPQHF; CDR3 DNA: TGTGCCAGCAGTGTGTCGGATCAGCCCCAGCATTTT
J gene: TRBJ2-5; V gene: TRBV11-2; clone size: NA; D gene: TRBD1; CDR3 protein: CASSLTGNQETQYF; CDR3 DNA: TGTGCCAGCAGCTTGACAGGGAATCAAGAGACCCAGTACTTC
J gene: TRBJ1-2; V gene: TRBV7-8; clone size: NA; D gene: NA; CDR3 protein: CASSLGSIYGYTF; CDR3 DNA: TGTGCCAGCAGCTTAGGCAGCATCTATGGCTACACCTTC
J gene: TRBJ1-1; V gene: TRBV2; clone size: few; D gene: NA; CDR3 protein: CASILEAMNTEAFF; CDR3 DNA: TGTGCCAGCATTCTTGAGGCCATGAACACTGAAGCTTTCTTT
J gene: TRBJ1-1; V gene: TRBV10-1; clone size: NA; D gene: NA; CDR3 protein: CASSGTGEAFF; CDR3 DNA: TGCGCCAGCAGCGGAACAGGGGAAGCTTTCTTT
J gene: TRBJ2-5; V gene: TRBV7-2; clone size: NA; D gene: NA; CDR3 protein: CASSLYLDPRETQYF; CDR3 DNA: TGTGCCAGCAGCTTATACTTGGACCCTCGGGAGACCCAGTACTTC
J gene: TRBJ2-1; V gene: TRBV7-2; clone size: NA; D gene: NA; CDR3 protein: CASSLVARARFRENEQFF; CDR3 DNA: TGTGCCAGCAGCTTAGTGGCCCGGGCGAGGTTTAGGGAAAATGAGCAGTTCTTC
J gene: TRBJ2-7; V gene: TRBV18; clone size: NA; D gene: TRBD2; CDR3 protein: CASSQAGEARSYEQYF; CDR3 DNA: TGTGCCAGCTCACAAGCGGGAGAGGCCCGGTCCTACGAGCAGTACTTC
J gene: TRBJ2-1; V gene: TRBV7-9; clone size: NA; D gene: NA; CDR3 protein: CASSWAGPSSYNEQFF; CDR3 DNA: TGTGCCAGCAGCTGGGCGGGGCCGAGCTCCTACAATGAGCAGTTCTTC
J gene: TRBJ1-1; V gene: TRBV19; clone size: few; D gene: NA; CDR3 protein: CASRIPHQGLGTEAFF; CDR3 DNA: TGTGCCAGTAGGATTCCTCATCAGGGTCTGGGCACTGAAGCTTTCTTT
J gene: TRBJ2-1; V gene: TRBV19; clone size: once; D gene: TRBD1; CDR3 protein: CASSITRGPYNEQFF; CDR3 DNA: TGTGCCAGTAGTATCACGAGGGGGCCCTACAATGAGCAGTTCTTC
J gene: TRBJ1-1; V gene: TRBV11-3; clone size: NA; D gene: TRBD1; CDR3 protein: CASSPEGAGTEAFF; CDR3 DNA: TGTGCCAGCAGTCCCGAGGGGGCGGGTACTGAAGCTTTCTTT
J gene: TRBJ2-2; V gene: TRBV6-5; clone size: NA; D gene: NA; CDR3 protein: CASTLRAGELFF; CDR3 DNA: TGTGCCAGCACCCTAAGAGCCGGGGAGCTGTTTTTT
J gene: TRBJ2-3; V gene: TRBV10-3; clone size: NA; D gene: NA; CDR3 protein: CAAHGTPTGTQYF; CDR3 DNA: TGTGCCGCCCACGGGACCCCCACAGGTACGCAGTATTTT
J gene: TRBJ2-7; V gene: TRBV28; clone size: NA; D gene: TRBD1; CDR3 protein: CASSLLTSGQGKPTYEQYF; CDR3 DNA: TGTGCCAGCAGTTTACTGACCTCGGGACAGGGGAAGCCTACCTACGAGCAGTACTTC
J gene: TRBJ2-7; V gene: TRBV5-5; clone size: few; D gene: TRBD2; CDR3 protein: CASSMGPSGNYEQYF; CDR3 DNA: TGTGCCAGCAGCATGGGGCCTAGCGGGAACTACGAGCAGTACTTC
J gene: TRBJ1-1; V gene: TRBV13; clone size: NA; D gene: TRBD1; CDR3 protein: CASYDRGGGTEAFF; CDR3 DNA: TGTGCCAGCTACGACAGGGGGGGTGGCACTGAAGCTTTCTTT
J gene: TRBJ1-1; V gene: TRBV5-8; clone size: NA; D gene: NA; CDR3 protein: CASSLDLRGAEAFF; CDR3 DNA: TGTGCCAGCAGCTTAGATTTAAGGGGGGCTGAAGCTTTCTTT
J gene: TRBJ2-3; V gene: TRBV6-5; clone size: NA; D gene: NA; CDR3 protein: CASSYSTSTDTQYF; CDR3 DNA: TGTGCCAGCAGTTACTCTACTAGCACAGATACGCAGTATTTT